This record looks at one TCR beta chain sequence and its context. This clonotype was seen many times. Its antigen remains undetermined. No base qualities exist here, and no much larger clone lies one base off it. Trimming removed 6 bases from V and 5 bases from J, leaving 11 bases between the germline ends. The CDR1 and CDR2 encoded by the germline V gene are KGHSH and LQKENI. Taken from cysteine to phenylalanine, the CDR3 has 13 residues. Only the CDR3 portion is preserved as DNA: 39 bases, with reading frame beginning at the first base. This sample is part of a study of neurological immune-mediated disorders (dated by TCRdb to the late 2010s). Study-level background: Among the approximately 35 multiple sclerosis patients, relapsing-remitting MS accounted for around 30 and secondary progressive MS accounted for 3. The study compared peripheral blood TCR-beta repertoires of HTLV-I-associated myelopathy (HAM/TSP) patients, multiple sclerosis patients and healthy controls using UMI-based sequencing. Longitudinal samples, technical triplicates and paired sorted CD4+ and CD8+ T-cell subsets, alongside PBMC samples, were included among the approximately 110 TCR-beta libraries. Of the 60 to 70 subjects in the cohort, some 14 were HAM/TSP patients, around 34 were multiple sclerosis patients, and about 20 were healthy controls.

Results and caveats for the whole study, not just this receptor: TCR clonal expansion was highest in HAM/TSP patients and lowest in MS patients, with MS patients falling below even healthy controls. Phylogenetic analysis grouped repertoires from 18 of 34 MS patients into a cluster of related CDR3 sequences, suggesting a possible repertoire-level signature. No clinical or MRI features were associated with the MS cluster, and the authors said that larger cohorts are needed. No identical CDR3 amino acid sequences were shared among expanded clones across subjects, suggesting private TCR-beta repertoires in all groups.

For unsorted PBMC libraries, 2 million PBMCs were used after storage in RNAlater at -80 degrees C until RNA extraction. The multiple sclerosis patients were enrolled in a US clinical protocol that evaluated disease progression with magnetic resonance imaging. Peripheral blood underwent Ficoll-Hypaque density gradient centrifugation to isolate PBMCs, which were then cryopreserved in liquid nitrogen. cDNA was synthesized by template-switch 5'RACE using a primer with a 10-nucleotide random unique molecular identifier that tagged each TCR transcript. Every sequencing run covered 15-18 subjects and yielded more than 160 million TCR-beta sequences. Total RNA was extracted with the RNeasy kit. Using the KAPA Real-time Library Amplification kit, TCR-beta VDJ regions were amplified with primers for the TCR constant region and the 5'RACE anchor. A first PCR added sample indexes and Illumina adaptors, and a second PCR then raised library yield. After purification with Ampure beads, the TCR product of roughly 650 bp was size-selected on a 2% E-gel SizeSelection system. Library quality was checked on a Bioanalyzer, concentration was measured with Qubit, and libraries were quantified with the Kapa Library Quantification kit before pooling. An Illumina HiSeq 2500 was used to sequence the libraries paired-end at 2 x 150 bp. To increase sequence diversity, roughly 24-30% phiX was spiked into each library pool. On the study's bioinformatics: The UMI-based MiGEC pipeline processed quality-filtered reads and removed over 80% of raw TCR sequences during error correction. VDJ genes were aligned to IMGT germline references, and clonotypes were defined by unique CDR3 amino acid sequence plus V-J genes. VDJtools evaluated clonal expansion, Shannon diversity and CDR3 relatedness (CalcPairwiseDistances, ClusterSamples); CLCbio workbench built phylogenetic trees. Expanded clones were defined as having at least 8 unique UMIs, based on coefficient-of-variation modelling across technical triplicates. TCRdb trimmed public reads at Q25 via fastp, called clones via MiXCR and kept in-frame beta chains. For every CDR3 protein sequence, its rows merge into one entry that carries the most common genes and DNA. The V and J calls, along with clone size, are taken from TCRdb and not from the paper's own processing. The table for this sample lists about 62,000 distinct CDR3 sequences; 3.5% to 4.5% of them were counted only once. The ten largest clones represent less than 2.5% of the sample.

Recombination joined TRBV18 with TRBJ1-5; there is no confident call for the D gene. This TCR was recovered from a woman aged 45 to 65 with multiple sclerosis. Specimen: PBMCs. The nucleotides are TGTGCCAGCTCCCTCGGGGTGGATCAGCCCCAGCATTTT. It codes for CASSLGVDQPQHF.